This T cell receptor (beta chain) emerged from a study of identical twins. Study-wide results and limits: Within beta out-of-frame sequences, the excess sharing observed between twins was weaker. Insertions ran lower in abundant cord blood beta clonotypes, though not in memory repertoires.

Each CDR3 protein gets one entry after TCRdb re-called the 5' RACE reads with MiXCR. The table records about 470,000 distinct CDR3 sequences, 24% of them present only once. The germline CDR1 and CDR2 sequences are DFQATT and SNEGSKA (reference sequence). The germline V and J ends were trimmed by 3 bases and 3 bases, with 8 bases remaining between them. The CDR3 consists of 12 residues. This clonotype came up many times. Its antigen remains unknown. In addition, the sample was reused for a study of T cells expressing NK-cell markers. That paper adds: TCR beta repertoires came from sorted CD3+CD56+NKG2C+, CD3+CD56+NKG2C- and CD3+CD56-NKG2C+ T cells.

This receptor was obtained from a woman aged 18 to 35 in good health. Material: CD4+ T cells sorted from blood. The gene calls are TRBV20-1 and TRBJ1-2; D possibly corresponds to TRBD1 (5 bases). The CDR3 sequence: CSASGGDYGYTF. In DNA form, the CDR3 reads TGCAGTGCTAGCGGGGGAGACTATGGCTACACCTTC.